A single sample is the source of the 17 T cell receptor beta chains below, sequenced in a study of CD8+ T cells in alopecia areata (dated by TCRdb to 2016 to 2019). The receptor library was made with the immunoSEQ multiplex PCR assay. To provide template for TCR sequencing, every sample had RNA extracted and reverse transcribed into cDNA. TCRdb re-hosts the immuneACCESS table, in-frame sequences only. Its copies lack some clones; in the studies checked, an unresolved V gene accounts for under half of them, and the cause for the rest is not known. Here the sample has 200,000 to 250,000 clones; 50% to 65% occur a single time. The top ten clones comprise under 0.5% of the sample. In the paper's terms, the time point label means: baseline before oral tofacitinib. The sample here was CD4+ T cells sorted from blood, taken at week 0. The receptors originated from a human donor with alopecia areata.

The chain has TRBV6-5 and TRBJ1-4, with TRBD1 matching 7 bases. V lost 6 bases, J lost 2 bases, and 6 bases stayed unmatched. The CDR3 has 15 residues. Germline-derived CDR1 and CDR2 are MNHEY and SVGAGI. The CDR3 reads CASRNQQGTNEKLFF. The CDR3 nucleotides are TGTGCCAGCAGGAACCAACAGGGGACTAATGAAAAACTGTTTTTT.

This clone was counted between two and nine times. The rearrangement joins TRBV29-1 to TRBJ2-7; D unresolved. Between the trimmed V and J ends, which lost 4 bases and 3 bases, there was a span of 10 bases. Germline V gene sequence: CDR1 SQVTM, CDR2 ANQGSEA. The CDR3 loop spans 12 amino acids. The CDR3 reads CSVGWQSYEQYF. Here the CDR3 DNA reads TGCAGCGTTGGATGGCAGAGCTACGAGCAGTACTTC.

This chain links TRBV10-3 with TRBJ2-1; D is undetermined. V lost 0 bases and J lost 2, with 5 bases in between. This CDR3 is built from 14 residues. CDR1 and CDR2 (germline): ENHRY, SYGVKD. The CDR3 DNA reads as TGTGCCATCAGTGAGTCACACACCTACAATGAGCAGTTCTTC. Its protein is CAISESHTYNEQFF.

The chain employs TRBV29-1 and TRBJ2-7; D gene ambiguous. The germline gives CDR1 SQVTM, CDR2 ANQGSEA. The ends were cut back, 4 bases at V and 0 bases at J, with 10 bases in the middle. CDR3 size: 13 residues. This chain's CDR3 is CSVGADFSYEQYF. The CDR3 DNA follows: TGCAGCGTTGGGGCAGACTTCTCCTACGAGCAGTACTTC.

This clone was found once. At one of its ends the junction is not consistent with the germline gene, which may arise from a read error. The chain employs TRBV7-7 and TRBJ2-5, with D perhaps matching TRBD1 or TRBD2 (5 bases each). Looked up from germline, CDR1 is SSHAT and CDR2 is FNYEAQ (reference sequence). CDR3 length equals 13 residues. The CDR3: CASSLAPGGTQYF. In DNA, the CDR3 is TGTGCTAGCAGCTTAGCGCCTGGGGGGACCCAGTACTTC.

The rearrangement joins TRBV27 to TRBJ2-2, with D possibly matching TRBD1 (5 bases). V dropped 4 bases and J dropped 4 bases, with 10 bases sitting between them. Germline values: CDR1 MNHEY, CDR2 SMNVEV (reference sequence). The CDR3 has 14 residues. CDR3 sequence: CASSYRSFTGELFF. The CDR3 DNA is TGTGCCAGCAGTTACAGGTCCTTCACCGGGGAGCTGTTTTTT.

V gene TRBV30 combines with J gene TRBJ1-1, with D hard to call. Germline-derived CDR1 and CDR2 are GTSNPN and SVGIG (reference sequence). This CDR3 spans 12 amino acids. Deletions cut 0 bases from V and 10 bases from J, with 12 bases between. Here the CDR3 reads CAWSVEGVGAFF. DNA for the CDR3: TGTGCCTGGAGTGTTGAGGGAGTGGGAGCTTTCTTT.

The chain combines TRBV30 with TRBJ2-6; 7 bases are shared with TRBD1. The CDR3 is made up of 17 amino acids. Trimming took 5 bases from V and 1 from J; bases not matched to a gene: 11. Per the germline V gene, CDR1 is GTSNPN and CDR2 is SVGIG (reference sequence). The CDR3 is CAWDLKSTGSGANVLTF. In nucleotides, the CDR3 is TGTGCCTGGGACCTTAAGTCGACAGGGTCTGGGGCCAACGTCCTGACTTTC.

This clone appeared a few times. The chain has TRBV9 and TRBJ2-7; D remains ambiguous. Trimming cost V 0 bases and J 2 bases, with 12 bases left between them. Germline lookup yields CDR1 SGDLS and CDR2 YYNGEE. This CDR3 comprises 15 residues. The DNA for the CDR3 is TGTGCCAGCAGCGTAGATGCCCGACCTGCCTACGAGCAGTACTTC. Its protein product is CASSVDARPAYEQYF.

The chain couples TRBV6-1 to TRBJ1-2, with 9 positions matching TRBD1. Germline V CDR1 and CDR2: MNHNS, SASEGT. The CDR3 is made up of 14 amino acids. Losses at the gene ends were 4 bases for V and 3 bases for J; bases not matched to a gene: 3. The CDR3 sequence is CASSARDRDYGYTF. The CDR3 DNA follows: TGTGCCAGCAGTGCCCGGGACAGGGACTATGGCTACACCTTC.

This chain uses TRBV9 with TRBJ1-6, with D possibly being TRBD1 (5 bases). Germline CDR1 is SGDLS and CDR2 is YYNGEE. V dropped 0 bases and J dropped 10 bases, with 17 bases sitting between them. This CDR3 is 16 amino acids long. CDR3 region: CASSVAGPRGGSPLHF. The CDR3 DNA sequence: TGTGCCAGCAGCGTAGCTGGACCCCGGGGCGGCTCACCCCTCCACTTT.

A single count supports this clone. CDR3 nucleotides: TGCGCCAGCAGCTATGTTCCGGGAGAGTATGGCTACACCTTC. Its translation is CASSYVPGEYGYTF. The V and J genes are TRBV5-1 and TRBJ1-2; D not certain. This CDR3 contains 14 residues. V lost 3 bases and J lost 5, with 14 bases in between. Germline V gene sequence: CDR1 SGHRS, CDR2 YFSETQ.

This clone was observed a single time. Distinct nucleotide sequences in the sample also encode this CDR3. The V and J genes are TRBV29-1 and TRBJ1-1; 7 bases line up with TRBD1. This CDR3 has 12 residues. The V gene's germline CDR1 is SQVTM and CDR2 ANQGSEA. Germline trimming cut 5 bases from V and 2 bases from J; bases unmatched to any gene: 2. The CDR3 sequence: CSVRQGNTEAFF. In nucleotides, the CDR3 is TGCAGCGTTCGACAGGGAAACACTGAAGCTTTCTTT.

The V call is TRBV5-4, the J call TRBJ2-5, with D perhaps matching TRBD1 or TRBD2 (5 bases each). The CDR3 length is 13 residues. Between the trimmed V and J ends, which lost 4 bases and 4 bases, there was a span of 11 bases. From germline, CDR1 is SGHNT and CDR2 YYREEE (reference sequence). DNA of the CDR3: TGTGCCAGCAGCCGAGGGACCTTAGAGACCCAGTACTTC. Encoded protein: CASSRGTLETQYF.

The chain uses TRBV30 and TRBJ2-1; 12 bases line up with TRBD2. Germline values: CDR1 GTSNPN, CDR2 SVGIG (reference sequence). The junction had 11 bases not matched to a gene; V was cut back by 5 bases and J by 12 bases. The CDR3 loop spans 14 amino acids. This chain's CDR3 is CAWRLAGVERGQFF. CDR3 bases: TGTGCCTGGCGACTAGCGGGAGTAGAAAGGGGGCAGTTCTTC.

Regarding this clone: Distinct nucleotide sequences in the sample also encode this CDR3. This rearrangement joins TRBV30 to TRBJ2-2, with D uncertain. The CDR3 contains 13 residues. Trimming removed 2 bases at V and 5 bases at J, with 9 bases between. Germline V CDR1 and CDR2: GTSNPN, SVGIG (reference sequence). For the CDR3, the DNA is TGTGCCTGGAGTCCAGGACCAACCGGGGAGCTGTTTTTT. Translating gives CAWSPGPTGELFF.

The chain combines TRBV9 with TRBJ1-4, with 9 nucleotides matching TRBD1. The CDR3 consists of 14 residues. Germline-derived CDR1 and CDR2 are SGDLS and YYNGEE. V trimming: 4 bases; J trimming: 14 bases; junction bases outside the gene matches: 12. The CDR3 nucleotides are TGTGCCAGCAGCCCGTCCGGGACAGGGAGTGGTCTGTTTTTT. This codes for CASSPSGTGSGLFF.